This record covers a single T cell receptor (beta chain). Its antigen is undetermined. The CDR3 runs 13 residues. Germline CDR1 is SGDLS and CDR2 is YYNGEE. V shed 4 bases and J 6 bases; nucleotides not matched to a gene: 6. The data were taken from a study of cytomegalovirus exposure and HLA in healthy donors. General study points: Confirmation was obtained in vitro that three CMV-associated chains are specific for CMV antigens. According to the study, 150 to 200 TCR beta chains were cytomegalovirus-associated. Reported results showed that the classifier diagnosed cytomegalovirus status with high specificity and sensitivity. Most sequenced TCRs were rare (though some public TCRs occurred in many donors).

TCRdb's table, derived via immunoSEQ multiplex PCR, lists solely in-frame clones and lacks some. The table has fewer than 200,000 clones, 70% to 90% seen once. The chain recombines TRBV9 with TRBJ2-7; 8 bases fit TRBD2. This sequence was found in a woman aged 18-30 years in good health and CMV-seronegative. Sequencing was done on a sample of PBMCs. This CDR3 is CASSQGTRGEQYF. CDR3 DNA sequence: TGTGCCAGCAGCCAGGGGACTAGGGGCGAGCAGTACTTC. The whole variable domain, filled in from reference TRBV9 and TRBJ2-7, reads DSGVTQTPKHLITATGQRVTLRCSPRSGDLSVYWYQQSLDQGLQFLIQYYNGEERAKGNILERFSAQQFPDLHSELNLSSLELGDSALYFCASSQGTRGEQYFGPGTRLTVT.